Listed below are T cell receptor beta chains from one sample, sequenced in a study of beta chain features in type 1 diabetes. Sequenced by immunoSEQ multiplex PCR; TCRdb stores in-frame clones only, minus some. The sample includes approximately 17,000 clones, about 70% of them seen just once. The sequenced sample consisted of stem cell memory CD4+ T cells from blood. The receptors were gathered from a young man with type 1 diabetes. Both conserved end residues are part of each CDR3. Fields, in order: D gene, V gene, clone size, CDR3 length, J gene, CDR3 DNA, CDR3 protein. The D gene is left open where the match is weak. Clone size is given for some rows only: seen once, a few or many times, or a class if the clone is expanded.

>TRBD1|TRBV15|-|14|TRBJ2-7
TGTGCCACCAGCAGTTCAGGGGGTCCCTACGAGCAGTACTTC
CATSSSGGPYEQYF
>-|TRBV21-1|-|20|TRBJ2-6
-
CASSKVERTGVGCGANVLTF
>TRBD1|TRBV18|once|16|TRBJ2-3
TGTGCCAGCTCACCGGGACAGGGAGGATTCACAGATACGCAGTATTTT
CASSPGQGGFTDTQYF
>-|TRBV18|-|15|TRBJ2-2
TGTGCCAGCTCACCGAGCAGGATGAACACCGGGGAGCTGTTTTTT
CASSPSRMNTGELFF
>-|TRBV27|once|15|TRBJ1-5
TGTGCCAGCAGTTTCGGCCAGGGGAGCAATCAGCCCCAGCATTTT
CASSFGQGSNQPQHF
>TRBD1|TRBV7-9|-|16|TRBJ2-1
TGTGCCAGCAGCCCAGCTGGGACAGGGGTCCACAATGAGCAGTTCTTC
CASSPAGTGVHNEQFF
>TRBD2|TRBV5-1|-|14|TRBJ2-1
TGCGCCAGCAGCGGGGGGACTAGCGGCAATGAGCAGTTCTTC
CASSGGTSGNEQFF
>TRBD1|TRBV4-1|few|15|TRBJ2-1
TGCGCCAGCAGCCGTTTAGGGGGCGCCGTCAATGAGCAGTTCTTC
CASSRLGGAVNEQFF
>-|TRBV5-1|-|14|TRBJ2-3
TGCGCCAGCAGCTTGGTATCAGTCACAGATACGCAGTATTTT
CASSLVSVTDTQYF
>-|TRBV18|-|15|TRBJ1-5
TGTGCCAGCACCCGGGGAGGGAATAGCAATCAGCCCCAGCATTTT
CASTRGGNSNQPQHF
>-|TRBV5-1|-|15|TRBJ2-5
TGCGCCAGCAGCATACCGGCTGCAGGAGGGGAGACCCAGTACTTC
CASSIPAAGGETQYF
>-|TRBV7-2|-|15|TRBJ2-2
TGTGCCAGCAGCGGGGGGACTTCTCAGGGCGGGGAGCTGTTTTTT
CASSGGTSQGGELFF
>-|TRBV7-9|few|13|TRBJ2-3
TGTGCCAGCAGCTTAGCGGGACAAGATACGCAGTATTTT
CASSLAGQDTQYF
>-|TRBV7-8|-|15|TRBJ2-4
TGTGCCAGCAGTACGGACAGCGGGGCACAAAACATTCAGTACTTC
CASSTDSGAQNIQYF
>TRBD1|TRBV4-2|few|16|TRBJ2-7
TGTGCCAGCAGCCAAGAGGGTCACGGACAGGGCTACGAGCAGTACTTC
CASSQEGHGQGYEQYF
>-|TRBV6-6|-|14|TRBJ1-2
TGTGCCAGCAGCCCCAATGGGGACAATGACGGCTACACCTTC
CASSPNGDNDGYTF
>-|TRBV11-2|-|15|TRBJ2-2
TGTGCCAGCAGGCGGCCCGGTAGAAACACCGGGGAGCTGTTTTTT
CASRRPGRNTGELFF
>-|TRBV7-2|-|13|TRBJ2-7
TGTGCCAGCAGCTTATTGCGGGGTAACGAGCAGTACTTC
CASSLLRGNEQYF
>TRBD1|TRBV2|-|13|TRBJ2-7
TGTGCCAGAGGGACAGGAAGCTCCTACGAGCAGTACTTC
CARGTGSSYEQYF
>TRBD1|TRBV27|-|14|TRBJ2-1
TGTGCCAGCAGTATGGACAGGGTGCGCAATGAGCAGTTCTTC
CASSMDRVRNEQFF
>-|TRBV4-3|-|14|TRBJ2-1
TGCGCCAGCAGCCAAGATCAGTTGTACAATGAGCAGTTCTTC
CASSQDQLYNEQFF
>-|TRBV28|-|11|TRBJ1-1
TGTGGGGCCGAGGGGGACACTGAAGCTTTCTTT
CGAEGDTEAFF
>-|TRBV10-3|-|15|TRBJ1-4
TGTGCCATCAGTGAGTCGGACAGAGATAATGAAAAACTGTTTTTT
CAISESDRDNEKLFF
>TRBD1|TRBV12-5|-|15|TRBJ1-1
TGTGCTAGTGTTCTCAGGGGGTCGGTGGACACTGAAGCTTTCTTT
CASVLRGSVDTEAFF
>TRBD2|TRBV7-3|-|13|TRBJ2-4
TGTGCCAGCAGCCCGGGGACTAGCGACATTCAGTACTTC
CASSPGTSDIQYF
>TRBD1|TRBV28|-|16|TRBJ2-1
TGTGCCAGCAGTCCCCAAGGGACAGGGTTCTACAATGAGCAGTTCTTC
CASSPQGTGFYNEQFF
>-|TRBV6-1|-|13|TRBJ2-1
TGTGCCAGCAGTGGTAACAGGGACAATGAGCAGTTCTTC
CASSGNRDNEQFF
>TRBD1|TRBV5-4|once|14|TRBJ2-2
TGTGCCAGCAGCCCCGACAGGGTTTTCGGGGAGCTGTTTTTT
CASSPDRVFGELFF
>TRBD2|TRBV5-1|-|16|TRBJ2-5
TGCGCCAGCAGCTTCTTCGGGACTAGCGCTGAAGAGACCCAGTACTTC
CASSFFGTSAEETQYF
>TRBD1|TRBV5-1|-|15|TRBJ2-1
TGCGCCAGCAGCTTGGGGGACAGGGGGTTTAATGAGCAGTTCTTC
CASSLGDRGFNEQFF
>-|TRBV6-5|-|13|TRBJ2-3
TGTGCCAGCACCCAAGCGGGCACAGATACGCAGTATTTT
CASTQAGTDTQYF
>TRBD1|TRBV18|-|14|TRBJ2-3
TGTGCCAGCTCACCGGTTGTAAGGGGGCAGGTGTTGTATTTT
CASSPVVRGQVLYF
>-|TRBV29-1|-|13|TRBJ2-3
-
CSVAPGTGRTGYF
>TRBD1|TRBV5-1|once|15|TRBJ2-1
TGCGCCAGCAGTCCCGGGACAGGGGGCAACGATGAGCAGTTCTTC
CASSPGTGGNDEQFF
>TRBD2|TRBV18|-|15|TRBJ2-3
TGTGCCAGCTCCCCAACTAGCGGGGGCACAGATACGCAGTATTTT
CASSPTSGGTDTQYF
>TRBD2|TRBV7-9|-|17|TRBJ2-3
TGTGCCAGCAGCCGTAGGACTAGCGGGGGATCCACAGATACGCAGTATTTT
CASSRRTSGGSTDTQYF
>TRBD1|TRBV7-9|-|14|TRBJ1-1
TGTGCCAGCGGGTACAGGGGGCGCGGCACTGAAGCTTTCTTT
CASGYRGRGTEAFF
>TRBD1|TRBV4-2|-|11|TRBJ2-1
TGTGCCAGCGGGGACAGAGATGAGCAGTTCTTC
CASGDRDEQFF
>-|TRBV10-3|few|15|TRBJ2-7
TGTGCCATCAGTGAGTCGTCTGGGGCCTCCTACGAGCAGTACTTC
CAISESSGASYEQYF
>TRBD2|TRBV5-4|-|15|TRBJ2-7
TGTGCCAGCAGCTTGGCCGGCAGCGCGGGGGGCGAGCAGTACTTC
CASSLAGSAGGEQYF
>-|TRBV14|-|12|TRBJ2-3
TGTGCCAGCAGCCAGTACACAGATACGCAGTATTTT
CASSQYTDTQYF
>TRBD1|TRBV28|-|18|TRBJ1-2
TGTGCCAGCAGTTCAGTTAACATCGGGACAGGGCGTAACTATGGCTACACCTTC
CASSSVNIGTGRNYGYTF
>-|TRBV5-6|-|16|TRBJ2-2
TGTGCCAGCAGCTTTACAGGGTCGAGAGGGACCGGGGAGCTGTTTTTT
CASSFTGSRGTGELFF
>TRBD1|TRBV5-1|-|14|TRBJ1-1
TGCGCCAGCAGCCAAGGACAGGGAGGCACTGAAGCTTTCTTT
CASSQGQGGTEAFF
>TRBD1|TRBV14|-|13|TRBJ1-2
TGTGCCAGCAGCCCCCGGACAGGGGATGGCTACACCTTC
CASSPRTGDGYTF
>TRBD2|TRBV30|-|16|TRBJ2-3
TGTGCCTGGAGTAGCCGGCTAGCGGGGGTTTGGGATACGCAGTATTTT
CAWSSRLAGVWDTQYF
>-|TRBV9|-|20|TRBJ2-2
TGTGCCAGCAGCGCCACCTTCCCCCGGACACAATCTCCGATCACCGGGGAGCTGTTTTTT
CASSATFPRTQSPITGELFF
>TRBD2|TRBV19|-|17|TRBJ2-1
TGTGCCAGTAGTATCACGGGACTAGCGGGGGGGCACAATGAGCAGTTCTTC
CASSITGLAGGHNEQFF
>-|TRBV14|-|13|TRBJ2-7
TGTGCCAGCAGCCAAGCGGAGGGGAGCGAGCAGTACTTC
CASSQAEGSEQYF
>TRBD1|TRBV18|-|13|TRBJ2-7
TGTGCCAGCTCACCAGGGGACAGCTACGAGCAGTACTTC
CASSPGDSYEQYF
>TRBD2|TRBV5-1|-|15|TRBJ2-7
TGCGCCAGCACCTTAACTACTAGCGACCTATACGAGCAGTACTTC
CASTLTTSDLYEQYF
>-|TRBV7-2|-|15|TRBJ2-7
TGTGCCAGCAGCCCCAGGGGCCCCTTGTTGAGCGAGCAGTACTTC
CASSPRGPLLSEQYF
>TRBD1|TRBV2|few|13|TRBJ1-2
TGTGCCAGCAGGAGACAGGGACACTATGGCTACACCTTC
CASRRQGHYGYTF